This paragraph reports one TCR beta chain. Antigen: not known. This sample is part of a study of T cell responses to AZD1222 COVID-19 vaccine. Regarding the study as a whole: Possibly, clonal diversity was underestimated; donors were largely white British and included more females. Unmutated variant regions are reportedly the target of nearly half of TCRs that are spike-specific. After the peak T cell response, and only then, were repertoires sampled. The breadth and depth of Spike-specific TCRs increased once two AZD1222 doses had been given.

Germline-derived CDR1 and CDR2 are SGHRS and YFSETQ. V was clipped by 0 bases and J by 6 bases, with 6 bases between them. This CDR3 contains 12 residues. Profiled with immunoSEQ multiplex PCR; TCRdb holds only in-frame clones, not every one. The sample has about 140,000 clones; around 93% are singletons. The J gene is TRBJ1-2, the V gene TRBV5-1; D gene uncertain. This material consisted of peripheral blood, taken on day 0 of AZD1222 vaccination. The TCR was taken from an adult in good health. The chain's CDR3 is CASSLASDGYTF. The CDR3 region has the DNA TGCGCCAGCAGCTTGGCCAGCGATGGCTACACCTTC. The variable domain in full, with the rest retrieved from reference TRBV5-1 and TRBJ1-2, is KAGVTQTPRYLIKTRGQQVTLSCSPISGHRSVSWYQQTPGQGLQFLFEYFSETQRNKGNFPGRFSGRQFSNSRSEMNVSTLELGDSALYLCASSLASDGYTFGSGTRLTVV.